The clone carrying this T cell receptor beta chain has a single count. Its antigen is unknown. The data were taken from a study of CD8 T cells in Susac syndrome. It was with random hexamers that about 0.45 to 1 ug RNA was reverse transcribed. Amplification of TCR beta CDR3 across 54 Vbeta and 13 Jbeta was performed with immunoSEQ multiplex PCR. MiXCR, run by TCRdb on the immunoSEQ multiplex PCR reads, gives a single entry per CDR3 protein. The data show 50,000 to 60,000 distinct CDR3 sequences, roughly nine tenths seen once. The TEMRA cells underwent FACS enrichment, while the CD8+ and CD4+ T cells underwent negative isolation. The CDR3 consists of 14 residues. Germline CDR1 reads SEHNR; CDR2 reads FQNEAQ (reference sequence). V gave up 5 bases and J gave up 2 bases, with 12 bases separating them. Findings and limits, study-wide: TCR sequencing and HLA analysis covered a relatively small number of individuals.

The V gene is TRBV7-9, the J gene TRBJ2-5; a possible D gene is TRBD1 (6 bases). The specimen sequenced was CD8+ T cells from PBMCs. This TCR was sampled from a human donor in good health. As DNA, the CDR3 is TGTGCCAGCAGCCTCGGACAGCAGCAAGAGACCCAGTACTTC. It encodes CASSLGQQQETQYF. The whole variable domain, remainder taken from reference TRBV7-9 and TRBJ2-5, is DTGVSQNPRHKITKRGQNVTFRCDPISEHNRLYWYRQTLGQGPEFLTYFQNEAQLEKSRLLSDRFSAERPKGSFSTLEIQRTEQGDSAMYLCASSLGQQQETQYFGPGTRLLVL.